The present TCR beta chain was sequenced within a study of blood T cell repertoires in COVID-19. Whole-study context: Nucleic acid was either cDNA or gDNA, and it came from T cells, B-cell-depleted T cells, or PBMCs.

This clone was observed a single time. The V gene's germline CDR1 is SGHDT and CDR2 YYEEEE. Trimming removed 1 base at V and 6 bases at J, with 10 bases between. The CDR3 has 14 residues. In the authors' methods: The assay estimated nucleated cells by amplifying reference gene primers. The method was immunoSEQ multiplex PCR; TCRdb's version includes in-frame clones alone and lacks a portion of them. The DNA gave D and trimming, while V, J and clone size come from that table. In the table there are 200,000 or so clones, about 88% of which are singletons. The rearrangement uses TRBV5-6 and TRBJ2-2, with no clear D. The sample comprised peripheral blood. This TCR derives from a man between 65 and 79 years old with acute or convalescent COVID-19. This CDR3 is CASSLNLLAGELFF. The CDR3 DNA follows: TGTGCCAGCAGCTTGAATCTACTGGCCGGGGAGCTGTTTTTT.